A single sample gave rise to the 14 T cell receptor beta chains below, sequenced in a study of T-cell memory formation after mild COVID-19. TCRdb fed the 5' RACE reads into MiXCR, producing one record per CDR3 protein. Of some 320,000 distinct CDR3 sequences in the sample, more than 15% are singletons; the top ten hold about a fifth. Source material: PBMCs or a T cell subset sorted from them (not recorded which). Source of these receptors: a man between 18 and 35 years old who had mild COVID-19 (a few samples of this study predate the infection). Cell type and time point are not known.

This clonotype occurred many times. This chain joins TRBV4-1 and TRBJ2-7; D remains ambiguous. The V and J ends lost 0 bases and 0 bases respectively, with 12 bases between them. CDR1 and CDR2 from the germline V gene are MGHRA and YSYEKL. The CDR3 runs 16 residues. CDR3 sequence: CASSQETGRSSYEQYF. The CDR3 DNA sequence: TGCGCCAGCAGCCAAGAAACTGGGCGCAGCTCCTACGAGCAGTACTTC.

At least ten counts were recorded for this clonotype. The chain joins TRBV7-3 to TRBJ1-2; D uncertain. V was cut by 5 bases and J by 8 bases, with 18 bases left in between. This CDR3 has 14 residues. Germline loops: CDR1 SGHTA, CDR2 FQGTGA. The CDR3 DNA is TGTGCCAGCAGCCGAACGGGGAGCCCCGAGGGCTACACCTTC. It codes for CASSRTGSPEGYTF.

The chain uses TRBV20-1 and TRBJ1-2; D is undetermined. The CDR3 runs 11 residues. Germline loops: CDR1 DFQATT, CDR2 SNEGSKA (reference sequence). The DNA of the CDR3 is TGCAGCATGGAATCTAACTATGGCTACACCTTC. Amino acids: CSMESNYGYTF.

This rearrangement joins TRBV2 to TRBJ2-3; D unclear. The ends were cut back, 6 bases at V and 3 bases at J, with 4 bases in the middle. The CDR3 has 11 amino acids. In germline, CDR1 is SNHLY, CDR2 FYNNEI. The CDR3 DNA reads TGTGCCAGCAGCTGGACAGATACGCAGTATTTT. As protein: CASSWTDTQYF.

V and J are TRBV25-1 and TRBJ2-3; D might be TRBD2 (6 bases). Germline values: CDR1 MGHDK, CDR2 SYGVNS. Trimming took off 6 bases at V and 3 bases at J, with 16 bases between the two ends. There are 15 residues in the CDR3. CDR3 in amino acids: CASSSSVERTDTQYF. CDR3 DNA sequence: TGTGCCAGCAGCTCTAGCGTGGAGAGAACAGATACGCAGTATTTT.

CDR3 residues: CASSAGRFSNQPQHF. For the CDR3, the DNA is TGTGCCAGCAGCGCGGGACGCTTTAGCAATCAGCCCCAGCATTTT. The chain is built from TRBV7-9 and TRBJ1-5; TRBD1 might be the D (5 bases). This CDR3 comprises 15 residues. Trimming removed 5 bases at V and 0 bases at J, with 11 bases between. Germline lookup yields CDR1 SEHNR and CDR2 FQNEAQ (reference sequence).

The chain uses TRBV12-3 or TRBV12-4 and TRBJ2-3; either TRBD1 or TRBD2 may supply D (6 bases each). This CDR3 contains 14 residues. V dropped 6 bases and J dropped 2 bases, with 12 bases sitting between them. The DNA of the CDR3 is TGTGCCAGCAGGGAGGAGGGGGACACAGATACGCAGTATTTT. Encoded protein: CASREEGDTDTQYF.

J is TRBJ2-1 and V is TRBV7-9; 7 bases are shared with TRBD2. This CDR3 region has 16 residues. CDR1 is SEHNR, CDR2 FQNEAQ, per germline (reference sequence). With 5 bases clipped from V and 5 bases from J, the junction kept 12 bases outside the gene matches. CDR3 coding DNA: TGTGCCAGCAGCCTCCGGCGGCTAGCGGCCAACAATGAGCAGTTCTTC. This encodes CASSLRRLAANNEQFF.

The gene calls are TRBV4-1 and TRBJ2-7; unclear D gene. The V gene's germline CDR1 is MGHRA and CDR2 YSYEKL. V dropped 1 base and J dropped 4 bases, with 8 bases sitting between them. The CDR3 is 13 residues long. This chain's CDR3 is CASSQVLAYEQYF. Here the CDR3 DNA reads TGCGCCAGCAGCCAAGTTCTCGCGTACGAGCAGTACTTC.

The chain is built from TRBV29-1 and TRBJ2-2; D is unclear. The germline gives CDR1 SQVTM, CDR2 ANQGSEA. Trimming took off 5 bases at V and 2 bases at J, with 6 bases between the two ends. The CDR3 extends over 12 amino acids. The DNA of the CDR3 is TGCAGCGTTCTTCTCAACACCGGGGAGCTGTTTTTT. Its protein product is CSVLLNTGELFF.

The CDR3 nucleotides read TGTGCCAGCAGCTCCCCCCGTCCCGAGGAGACCCAGTACTTC. This translates into CASSSPRPEETQYF. The chain links TRBV7-9 to TRBJ2-5; no clear D gene. In germline, CDR1 is SEHNR, CDR2 FQNEAQ (reference sequence). The ends were cut back, 4 bases at V and 5 bases at J, with 14 bases in the middle. The CDR3 spans 14 residues.

The J gene is TRBJ2-1, the V gene TRBV7-9; 7 bases match TRBD1. The germline gives CDR1 SEHNR, CDR2 FQNEAQ (reference sequence). The CDR3 sequence is 18 residues long. The junction had 18 bases not matched to a gene; V was cut back by 5 bases and J by 5 bases. CDR3 in DNA: TGTGCCAGCAGCCCACCCCCCACGACAGGGTCCCTTCACAATGAGCAGTTCTTC. This codes for CASSPPPTTGSLHNEQFF.

The chain recombines TRBV7-8 with TRBJ1-1; no clear D. Trimming pared 5 bases from V and 1 base from J, leaving 11 bases between. The CDR3 has 14 residues. Looked up from germline, CDR1 is SGHVS and CDR2 is FQNEAQ. The CDR3 nucleotides read TGTGCCAGCAGCGCCCCCCTGGGGAACACTGAAGCTTTCTTT. Residues: CASSAPLGNTEAFF.

The chain couples TRBV4-1 to TRBJ1-3, with D perhaps matching TRBD1 (5 bases). The CDR3 is 16 amino acids. The ends were cut back, 4 bases at V and 0 bases at J, with 13 bases in the middle. Per germline, CDR1 MGHRA and CDR2 YSYEKL. The CDR3: CASSLQTATSGNTIYF. CDR3 DNA sequence: TGCGCCAGCAGCCTACAGACAGCTACCTCTGGAAACACCATATATTTT.